The source of this T cell receptor beta chain is a study of CD8 T cells in Susac syndrome. Comment on this clonotype: Its antigen is currently unknown.

Random hexamers were used to reverse transcribe an amount of about 0.45 to 1 ug RNA. Each CDR3 protein gets one entry after TCRdb re-called the immunoSEQ multiplex PCR reads with MiXCR. The data hold around 190,000 distinct CDR3 sequences, with about 95% observed a single time. The CDR3 has 15 amino acids. The V gene end was trimmed by 3 bases and the J gene end by 5 bases; junction bases not matched to a gene: 4. CDR1 is SGHTA, CDR2 FQGNSA, per germline. Both CD4+ and CD8+ T cells were negatively isolated, and TEMRA cells underwent FACS enrichment. General study points: It was acknowledged in the study that its TCR sequencing and HLA analysis involved a relatively small number of individuals.

The genes are TRBV7-2 and TRBJ2-1, with 10 bases lining up with TRBD1. The sample was CD4+ T cells from PBMCs. This receptor was taken from a human donor in good health. The CDR3 region has the DNA TGTGCCAGCAGCTTGGACAGGGGGGCGCACAATGAGCAGTTCTTC. This sequence encodes CASSLDRGAHNEQFF.